This T cell receptor (beta chain) stems from a study of blood T cell repertoires in COVID-19. The CDR3 runs to 16 residues. V gave up 1 base and J gave up 4 bases; unmatched junction bases: 9. The germline V gene encodes CDR1 GTSNPN and CDR2 SVGIG (reference sequence). Profiling relied on immunoSEQ multiplex PCR, and the TCRdb table lists in-frame clones only, not all of them. Of more than 400,000 clones listed, approximately 85% are singletons. This sequence originates from a human donor in a cohort sampled during active COVID-19. The chain joins TRBV30 to TRBJ1-2; 10 bases line up with TRBD1. The sample was peripheral blood. The CDR3 nucleotides read TGTGCCTGGAGTGACGGACAGGGGGGCTGGGGCTATGGCTACACCTTC. Encoded protein: CAWSDGQGGWGYGYTF.